The 28 T cell receptor beta chains listed next were all sequenced from one sample in a study of T cell repertoires in cytomegalovirus infection. Their antigens are not known. Each CDR3 protein is one row after TCRdb ran MiXCR on the reads. The data hold roughly 990,000 distinct CDR3 sequences, with about a third observed a single time. Sequencing was performed on cultured CD8+ T cells from PBMCs, taken from culture after CMV antigen stimulation. The receptors here all came from a human donor in good health (CMV status not recorded). Some clones in this sample may be carry-over from other donors' samples.

The table lists this clonotype with a few counts. This sequence joins TRBV6-5 and TRBJ2-2; TRBD1 agrees at 8 bases. The CDR3 runs 16 residues. Trimming at V came to 5 bases and at J to 7 bases, leaving 12 bases not matched to a gene. Germline CDR1 and CDR2: MNHEY and SVGAGI. The CDR3 loop is CASSPGTGPRGGELFF. The CDR3 nucleotides read TGTGCCAGCAGTCCCGGGACAGGTCCACGGGGCGGGGAGCTGTTTTTT.

V usage is TRBV5-1 and J usage is TRBJ2-6; 7 bases align to TRBD1. The CDR3 length is 17 residues. The germline V gene has CDR1 SGHRS and CDR2 YFSETQ. After removal of 2 bases from V and 0 bases from J, the junction contained 5 bases not matched to a gene. The CDR3 DNA reads TGCGCCAGCAGCTTCCTAGGACAGGCCTCTGGGGCCAACGTCCTGACTTTC. Protein: CASSFLGQASGANVLTF.

This clonotype was observed a handful of times. CDR3 residues: CASSPQPPLSSYNSPLHF. The CDR3 DNA reads as TGTGCCAGCTCACCACAGCCACCACTGAGCTCCTATAATTCACCCCTCCACTTT. J is TRBJ1-6 and V is TRBV18; D remains unclear. Trimming removed 1 base from V and 0 bases from J, with 13 bases in between. Per germline, CDR1 KGHSH and CDR2 LQKENI. The CDR3 runs 18 residues.

The CDR3 sequence: CASSPGSQATYGYTF. Here the CDR3 DNA reads TGTGCCAGCAGCCCAGGCAGCCAGGCAACTTATGGCTACACCTTC. This chain connects TRBV27 to TRBJ1-2; D remains ambiguous. The V and J ends lost 6 bases and 5 bases respectively, with 19 bases between them. The CDR3 is made up of 15 amino acids. The V gene's germline CDR1 is MNHEY and CDR2 SMNVEV (reference sequence).

This clonotype was seen ten or more times. The chain uses TRBV27 and TRBJ2-3; D may correspond to TRBD1 or TRBD2 (5 bases each). CDR3 size: 14 residues. Trimming took off 6 bases at V and 0 bases at J, with 10 bases between the two ends. Germline V gene sequence: CDR1 MNHEY, CDR2 SMNVEV (reference sequence). CDR3 nucleotide sequence: TGTGCCAGCAGCCCGGGACCGAGCACAGATACGCAGTATTTT. Residues: CASSPGPSTDTQYF.

This clonotype was seen many times. V gene TRBV7-6 combines with J gene TRBJ1-6; D is unclear. Germline V gene sequence: CDR1 SGHVS, CDR2 FNYEAQ. Trimming shortened V by 0 bases and J by 7 bases, and 7 bases separated the two germline ends. The CDR3 has 14 amino acids. Here the CDR3 reads CASSLASGNSPLHF. CDR3 nucleotide sequence: TGTGCCAGCAGCTTAGCGTCAGGCAATTCACCCCTCCACTTT. The variable domain in full, completed from reference TRBV7-6 and TRBJ1-6, reads GAGVSQSPRYKVTKRGQDVALRCDPISGHVSLYWYRQALGQGPEFLTYFNYEAQQDKSGLPNDRFSAERPEGSISTLTIQRTEQRDSAMYRCASSLASGNSPLHFGNGTRLTVT.

This clonotype was seen at least ten times. The CDR3: CASSFSGALDYSNQPQHF. The CDR3 nucleotides are TGTGCCAGCAGCTTTAGTGGGGCCTTGGATTATAGCAATCAGCCCCAGCATTTT. The chain is built from TRBV7-2 and TRBJ1-5, with D maybe TRBD1 (5 bases). Trimming pared 3 bases from V and 0 bases from J, leaving 18 bases between. This CDR3 has 18 amino acids. The germline gives CDR1 SGHTA, CDR2 FQGNSA.

The chain links TRBV7-6 to TRBJ1-2, with a weak D call TRBD1 (6 bases). Germline V gene data show CDR1 as SGHVS and CDR2 as FNYEAQ. The CDR3 consists of 14 residues. Trimming took off 2 bases at V and 10 bases at J, with 17 bases between the two ends. CDR3 residues: CASSLISGDTDYTF. The CDR3 region has the DNA TGTGCCAGCAGCTTAATTTCAGGGGATACGGACTACACCTTC.

This clonotype showed up many times. CDR3 sequence (DNA): TGTGCCAGCCTCCCGGGAGGGCGGAATAATGAGCAGTTCTTC. Its protein product is CASLPGGRNNEQFF. The chain is built from TRBV7-9 and TRBJ2-1, with 8 bases that match TRBD2. The CDR3 is made up of 14 amino acids. V shed 8 bases and J 7 bases; nucleotides not matched to a gene: 10. Germline V gene lookup returns CDR1 SEHNR and CDR2 FQNEAQ (reference sequence).

The V and J genes are TRBV7-2 and TRBJ2-3; D remains unclear. Between the trimmed V and J ends, which lost 7 bases and 0 bases, there was a span of 14 bases. Germline V gene sequence: CDR1 SGHTA, CDR2 FQGNSA. The CDR3 length is 15 residues. The chain's CDR3 is CASNTGPYSTDTQYF. The CDR3 DNA sequence: TGTGCCAGCAACACCGGGCCTTATAGCACAGATACGCAGTATTTT.

This clonotype was detected once. A junction end diverges from the germline sequence, so it may reflect a read error. This rearrangement joins TRBV7-9 to TRBJ1-1; D gene ambiguous. The germline CDR1 and CDR2 sequences are SEHNR and FQNEAQ (reference sequence). The CDR3 is 16 residues long. The CDR3 coding sequence is TGTGCCAACAGCTTAATAGACCAACTCCCTGAGACTGAAGCTTTCTTT. Translated, it gives CANSLIDQLPETEAFF.

This clonotype has a handful of counts. This chain links TRBV27 with TRBJ1-2, with D possibly matching TRBD1 (6 bases). This CDR3 spans 14 amino acids. CDR1 is MNHEY, CDR2 SMNVEV, per germline (reference sequence). Trimming stripped 5 bases from V and 4 bases from J, with 14 bases between. CDR3 sequence: CASSAAGAGYGYTF. Written as DNA, the CDR3 is TGTGCCAGCAGTGCCGCGGGGGCTGGCTATGGCTACACCTTC.

The chain combines TRBV27 with TRBJ1-1; D call uncertain. Germline V gives CDR1 MNHEY, CDR2 SMNVEV (reference sequence). Trimming shortened V by 6 bases and J by 7 bases, and 15 bases separated the two germline ends. This CDR3 region has 13 residues. Here the CDR3 reads CASSWGFGSEAFF. The CDR3, as DNA: TGTGCCAGCAGCTGGGGATTTGGGAGTGAAGCTTTCTTT.

This clonotype was picked up a small number of times. The J gene is TRBJ2-7, the V gene TRBV6-1, with unresolved D. CDR1 MNHNS and CDR2 SASEGT come from the germline V gene. The CDR3 consists of 13 residues. Trimming shortened V by 7 bases and J by 0 bases, and 10 bases separated the two germline ends. CDR3 sequence (DNA): TGTGCCAGCAAAGGGTTTCGCTCCTACGAGCAGTACTTC. Protein product: CASKGFRSYEQYF.

This clonotype has a handful of counts. J is TRBJ2-2 and V is TRBV10-1, with a tentative D call TRBD1 (6 bases). Trimming removed 4 bases from V and 5 bases from J, with 14 bases in between. CDR1 and CDR2 from the germline V gene are WNHNN and SYGVQD (reference sequence). This CDR3 has 15 residues. CDR3 sequence reads: CASSGQGQETGELFF. DNA of the CDR3: TGCGCCAGCAGTGGCCAGGGACAAGAAACCGGGGAGCTGTTTTTT.

This sequence joins TRBV9 and TRBJ2-2, with TRBD2 matching 10 bases. The germline CDR1 and CDR2 sequences are SGDLS and YYNGEE. CDR3 size: 16 residues. Trimming took 7 bases from V and 4 from J; bases not matched to a gene: 10. The CDR3 nucleotides read TGTGCCAGCGGAGGGCCTAGCGGGGGCCTCACCGGGGAGCTGTTTTTT. Its translation: CASGGPSGGLTGELFF. The whole variable domain, filled in from reference TRBV9 and TRBJ2-2, reads DSGVTQTPKHLITATGQRVTLRCSPRSGDLSVYWYQQSLDQGLQFLIQYYNGEERAKGNILERFSAQQFPDLHSELNLSSLELGDSALYFCASGGPSGGLTGELFFGEGSRLTVL.

The chain employs TRBV5-5 and TRBJ1-2; TRBD1 agrees at 7 bases. V dropped 5 bases and J dropped 8; count of bases not matched to a gene: 9. CDR3 length: 13 amino acids. In germline, CDR1 is SGHKS, CDR2 YYEKEE (reference sequence). CDR3 residues: CASSFDRAGGYTF. DNA for the CDR3: TGTGCCAGCAGTTTCGACAGGGCGGGGGGCTACACCTTC.

This clonotype has just a few counts. V and J are TRBV19 and TRBJ2-2; 9 positions match TRBD2. CDR3 length: 17 amino acids. In germline, CDR1 is LNHDA, CDR2 SQIVND (reference sequence). With 3 bases clipped from V and 5 bases from J, the junction kept 10 bases outside the gene matches. CDR3: CASSIFGGLARTGELFF. CDR3 nucleotides: TGTGCCAGTAGTATCTTTGGAGGACTAGCGAGGACCGGGGAGCTGTTTTTT.

This clonotype was observed a few times. CDR3 sequence: CASSRDIYGYTF. The DNA for the CDR3 is TGTGCCAGCAGCCGGGACATCTATGGCTACACCTTC. This rearrangement joins TRBV12-3 or TRBV12-4 to TRBJ1-2; possible D gene TRBD1, 6 bases. The CDR3 is 12 residues long. The V and J ends lost 6 bases and 4 bases respectively, with 9 bases between them.

The gene calls are TRBV10-3 and TRBJ1-2; 7 nucleotides line up with TRBD1. J gave up 7 bases and V 8 bases, and 7 bases lay outside the gene matches. Germline CDR1 ENHRY, CDR2 SYGVKD. The CDR3 sequence is 12 residues long. CDR3 sequence reads: CAIPGGYGGYTF. CDR3 in DNA: TGTGCCATCCCAGGGGGTTACGGTGGCTACACCTTC.

There are a few counts of this clonotype. The chain has TRBV24-1 and TRBJ2-1; 11 bases line up with TRBD2. The germline V gene encodes CDR1 KGHDR and CDR2 SFDVKD. V lost 6 bases to trimming and J lost 4 bases; unmatched junction nucleotides: 7. The CDR3 sequence is 16 residues long. CDR3 sequence reads: CATSLSGGGLYNEQFF. The CDR3 nucleotides read TGTGCCACCAGTCTTAGCGGGGGGGGTTTGTACAATGAGCAGTTCTTC.

V gene TRBV7-9 combines with J gene TRBJ1-2; TRBD1 matches 7 bases. Germline V gives CDR1 SEHNR, CDR2 FQNEAQ (reference sequence). CDR3 size: 15 residues. The V and J ends lost 1 base and 4 bases, in that order; junction bases with no gene match: 6. The chain's CDR3 is CASSLVGGEAYGYTF. In DNA, the CDR3 is TGTGCCAGCAGCTTAGTAGGGGGCGAGGCCTATGGCTACACCTTC.

The chain recombines TRBV7-6 with TRBJ2-5, with TRBD2 matching over 9 bases. The germline V gene encodes CDR1 SGHVS and CDR2 FNYEAQ. The CDR3 is 16 residues long. After removal of 0 bases from V and 0 bases from J, the junction contained 2 bases not matched to a gene. The CDR3 sequence: CASSLAIAGDQETQYF. Written as DNA, the CDR3 is TGTGCCAGCAGCTTAGCGATAGCGGGGGACCAAGAGACCCAGTACTTC.

The V gene is TRBV28, the J gene TRBJ1-3; unclear D gene. Trimming took 6 bases from V and 0 from J, leaving 15 bases between them. The length of the CDR3 is 16 residues. The germline CDR1 and CDR2 sequences are MDHEN and SYDVKM. This CDR3 reads CASSYPLGFSGNTIYF. In DNA, the CDR3 is TGTGCCAGCAGCTACCCCCTCGGGTTCTCTGGAAACACCATATATTTT. The variable domain in full, with the rest retrieved from reference TRBV28 and TRBJ1-3, is DVKVTQSSRYLVKRTGEKVFLECVQDMDHENMFWYRQDPGLGLRLIYFSYDVKMKEKGDIPEGYSVSREKKERFSLILESASTNQTSMYLCASSYPLGFSGNTIYFGEGSWLTVV.

In this sample, this clonotype turned up many times. This chain links TRBV6-5 with TRBJ2-1, with 9 bases lining up with TRBD1. V shed 2 bases, J shed 8 bases, and the junction held 19 bases outside the gene matches. Germline loops: CDR1 MNHEY, CDR2 SVGAGI. The CDR3 totals 19 residues. In nucleotides, the CDR3 is TGTGCCAGCAGTTACCCCAACTCACCCGGGACAGGGATTCCCTATGAGCAGTTCTTC. Encoded protein: CASSYPNSPGTGIPYEQFF.

This clonotype was detected once. This chain links TRBV9 with TRBJ1-1; TRBD1 aligns across 11 bases. The CDR3 contains 16 residues. CDR1 SGDLS and CDR2 YYNGEE come from the germline V gene. Unmatched junction bases numbered 5, after V lost 0 bases and J lost 4 bases. CDR3 nucleotide sequence: TGTGCCAGCAGCGTAGTGGACAGGGGGCGAAGCACTGAAGCTTTCTTT. The encoded protein is CASSVVDRGRSTEAFF.

This clonotype was seen a handful of times. CDR3 amino acids: CASRGTGWHDQYF. CDR3 in DNA: TGTGCCAGCAGGGGGACAGGGTGGCACGACCAGTACTTC. The chain has TRBV12-3 or TRBV12-4 and TRBJ2-5; 9 positions agree with TRBD1. J lost 10 bases, V lost 6 bases, and 9 bases had no gene match. The CDR3 covers 13 residues.

This clonotype has more than one count but fewer than ten. The chain joins TRBV29-1 to TRBJ2-2; no reliable D call. Germline CDR1 is SQVTM and CDR2 is ANQGSEA. Trimming left V 3 bases short and J 3 bases short, with 2 bases between. This CDR3 region has 11 residues. CDR3 sequence (DNA): TGCAGCGTTGAGGACACCGGGGAGCTGTTTTTT. Translated, it gives CSVEDTGELFF.